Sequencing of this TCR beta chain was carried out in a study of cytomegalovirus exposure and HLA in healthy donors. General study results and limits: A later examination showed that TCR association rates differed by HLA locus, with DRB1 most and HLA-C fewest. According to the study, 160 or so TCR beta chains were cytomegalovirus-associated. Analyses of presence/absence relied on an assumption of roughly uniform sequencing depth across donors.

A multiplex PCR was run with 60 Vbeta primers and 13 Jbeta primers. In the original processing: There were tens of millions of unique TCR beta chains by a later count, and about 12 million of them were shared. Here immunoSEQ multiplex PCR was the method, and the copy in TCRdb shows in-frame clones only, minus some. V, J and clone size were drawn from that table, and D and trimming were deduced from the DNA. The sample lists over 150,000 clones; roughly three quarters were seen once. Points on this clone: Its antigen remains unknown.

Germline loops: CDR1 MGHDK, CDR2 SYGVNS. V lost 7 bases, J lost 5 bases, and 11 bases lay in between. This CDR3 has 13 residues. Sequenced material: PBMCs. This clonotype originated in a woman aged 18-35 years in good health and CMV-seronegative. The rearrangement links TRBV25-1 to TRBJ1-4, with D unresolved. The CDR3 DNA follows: TGTGCCAGCATGGAAAGAGGGAATGAAAAACTGTTTTTT. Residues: CASMERGNEKLFF.